The 19 T cell receptor beta chains listed next were all sequenced from one sample in a study of CD8 T cells in ankylosing spondylitis. Study-level findings and limits: Blood of patients with ankylosing spondylitis appeared to be characterized by a TCR beta motif of fewer than 10 highly homologous variants.

Their antigens remain unidentified. TCRdb independently ran MiXCR on the 5' RACE reads; one entry per CDR3 protein. The sample records some 700,000 distinct CDR3 sequences, 15% to 20% being singletons. Sequenced input: blood, either unsorted or a sorted T cell fraction (not recorded which). The receptor source for this set is a male donor with ankylosing spondylitis.

In this sample, this clonotype turned up a few times. This sequence joins TRBV18 and TRBJ1-2; TRBD1 might be the D (5 bases). Germline V CDR1 and CDR2: KGHSH, LQKENI. Trimming stripped 6 bases from V and 4 bases from J, with 24 bases between. The CDR3 is 17 amino acids. The CDR3 loop is CASSPGRGPNGGYGYTF. CDR3 DNA sequence: TGTGCCAGCTCCCCGGGAAGGGGCCCAAATGGCGGCTATGGCTACACCTTC.

This clonotype was seen only once. V usage is TRBV7-2 and J usage is TRBJ2-3; 10 bases align to TRBD1. V shed 5 bases, J shed 4 bases, and the junction held 9 bases outside the gene matches. The CDR3 loop spans 16 amino acids. The V gene's germline CDR1 is SGHTA and CDR2 FQGNSA. The CDR3 is CASSEKAGTGADTQYF. In nucleotides, the CDR3 is TGTGCCAGCAGCGAAAAGGCCGGGACAGGGGCAGATACGCAGTATTTT.

V is TRBV4-2 and J is TRBJ2-3; D is possibly TRBD2 (7 bases). The CDR3 is 16 amino acids. V was pared by 4 bases and J by 4 bases, with 18 bases between. Germline CDR1 is LGHNA and CDR2 is YNFKEQ. CDR3 in DNA: TGTGCCAGCAGCCCCCGGGGGCCGGGGGGCGCAGATACGCAGTATTTT. It codes for CASSPRGPGGADTQYF.

V gene TRBV3-1 combines with J gene TRBJ2-5; D perhaps matches TRBD1 (5 bases). The germline V gene encodes CDR1 LGHDT and CDR2 YNNKEL (reference sequence). Trimming shortened V by 0 bases and J by 5 bases, and 19 bases separated the two germline ends. CDR3 size: 17 residues. CDR3 loop: CASSQERSRVTGETQYF. As DNA, the CDR3 is TGTGCCAGCAGCCAAGAACGATCCAGGGTGACCGGGGAGACCCAGTACTTC.

Concerning this clonotype itself: A much larger clone differs by one base, so this may be a read error. This chain joins TRBV12-3 or TRBV12-4 and TRBJ2-1; no reliable D call. The CDR3 is 15 residues long. Trimming removed 5 bases at V and 3 bases at J, with 14 bases between. The DNA of the CDR3 is TGTGCCAGCAGTCGCCAGGTGGTGAGCTACAATGAGCAGTTCTTC. It codes for CASSRQVVSYNEQFF.

This sequence joins TRBV3-1 and TRBJ2-6, with D unresolved. The CDR3 loop spans 13 amino acids. Germline V gene data show CDR1 as LGHDT and CDR2 as YNNKEL (reference sequence). The V gene lost 11 bases and the J gene lost 0 bases, with 8 bases spanning the gap. The CDR3 spells CAADSSGANVLTF. CDR3 nucleotides: TGTGCCGCAGACTCCTCTGGGGCCAACGTCCTGACTTTC.

This chain connects TRBV4-1 to TRBJ2-7; the D gene could be TRBD1 or TRBD2 (6 bases each). From germline, CDR1 is MGHRA and CDR2 YSYEKL. The CDR3 extends over 15 amino acids. Between the trimmed V and J ends, which lost 0 bases and 5 bases, there was a span of 14 bases. CDR3 nucleotides: TGCGCCAGCAGCCAAGAGCCCTTGGGGGGCAACGAGCAGTACTTC. Its protein is CASSQEPLGGNEQYF.

This clonotype was seen a few times. The rearrangement joins TRBV5-1 to TRBJ2-7; D perhaps matches TRBD2 (5 bases). This CDR3 contains 14 residues. The germline V gene has CDR1 SGHRS and CDR2 YFSETQ. Trimming left V 0 bases short and J 7 bases short, with 14 bases between. CDR3 sequence reads: CASSLEGRTGEQYF. Written as DNA, the CDR3 is TGCGCCAGCAGCTTGGAGGGAAGAACGGGAGAGCAGTACTTC.

The rearrangement links TRBV27 to TRBJ2-3; D may be TRBD1 (5 bases). The V gene lost 3 bases and the J gene lost 1 base, with 11 bases spanning the gap. Looked up from germline, CDR1 is MNHEY and CDR2 is SMNVEV (reference sequence). This CDR3 has 15 amino acids. CDR3 bases: TGTGCCAGCAGTTTCCAGGGTAGGGGCACAGATACGCAGTATTTT. Protein: CASSFQGRGTDTQYF.

This clonotype was seen a handful of times. The chain is built from TRBV28 and TRBJ2-5; 7 nucleotides align to TRBD2. The trim removed 4 bases at V and 0 bases at J, leaving 11 bases unmatched. The CDR3 loop spans 17 amino acids. CDR1 is MDHEN and CDR2 is SYDVKM in the germline V gene. CDR3 bases: TGTGCCAGCAGTTCCTCCGGGAGGAGCGGGAACCAAGAGACCCAGTACTTC. Encoded protein: CASSSSGRSGNQETQYF.

This clonotype was seen more than once but under ten times. One end of the junction is discordant with germline, which a read error may explain. The chain couples TRBV12-3 or TRBV12-4 to TRBJ2-1; possible D gene TRBD2, 6 bases. The CDR3 runs 12 residues. CDR3 in DNA: TGTGCCAGCCGGGACTCCTTCAATGAGCAGTTCTTC. Protein: CASRDSFNEQFF.

This clonotype was seen only a few times. V and J are TRBV27 and TRBJ1-1; no clear D gene. Between the trimmed V and J ends, which lost 2 bases and 4 bases, there was a span of 11 bases. Germline V gene lookup returns CDR1 MNHEY and CDR2 SMNVEV (reference sequence). CDR3 size: 14 residues. The CDR3 nucleotides read TGTGCCAGCAGTTTAAGGGCGGGTAGCACTGAAGCTTTCTTT. It translates to CASSLRAGSTEAFF.

This clonotype was observed at least ten times. J is TRBJ1-1 and V is TRBV7-2; 7 positions match TRBD1. This CDR3 has 15 residues. Germline CDR1 SGHTA, CDR2 FQGNSA. The V segment lost 5 bases and the J segment 4 bases; nucleotides outside the gene matches: 10. The CDR3 protein is CASSRNLGQSTEAFF. As DNA, the CDR3 is TGTGCCAGCAGCCGAAACCTGGGACAGTCCACTGAAGCTTTCTTT.

This clonotype was seen more than once but under ten times. The chain carries TRBV25-1 and TRBJ2-1, with D possibly being TRBD1 (6 bases). The CDR3 is 14 residues long. Deletions cut 8 bases from V and 4 bases from J, with 15 bases between. Germline V gene lookup returns CDR1 MGHDK and CDR2 SYGVNS. CDR3 in DNA: TGTGCCAGCGGTTCTGGGGGCGATTACAATGAGCAGTTCTTC. Its translation is CASGSGGDYNEQFF.

The chain combines TRBV29-1 with TRBJ2-7; 8 positions match TRBD1. The CDR3 covers 13 residues. V gave up 8 bases and J gave up 1 base; unmatched junction bases: 7. Germline-derived CDR1 and CDR2 are SQVTM and ANQGSEA. In DNA, the CDR3 is TGCAGCATGAGACAGGGGTCTTCCTACGAGCAGTACTTC. Translation: CSMRQGSSYEQYF.

The chain joins TRBV5-6 to TRBJ2-7, with D perhaps matching TRBD1 (6 bases). V was shortened by 4 bases and J by 7 bases, with 15 bases between the two germline ends. In germline, CDR1 is SGHDT, CDR2 YYEEEE. This CDR3 is built from 13 residues. The CDR3: CASSRNRVGEQYF. CDR3 bases: TGTGCCAGCAGCCGTAACAGGGTGGGGGAGCAGTACTTC.

This rearrangement joins TRBV11-2 to TRBJ2-1; D is perhaps TRBD2 (5 bases). Germline CDR1 and CDR2: SGHAT and FQNNGV. Deletions cut 0 bases from V and 2 bases from J, with 11 bases between. This CDR3 has 16 residues. The CDR3, as DNA: TGTGCCAGCAGCTTAGATGTGGGGAGAACCTACAATGAGCAGTTCTTC. Protein: CASSLDVGRTYNEQFF.

In its sample, this clonotype was seen many times. The V call is TRBV5-4, the J call TRBJ2-1, with unresolved D. The CDR3 is 15 amino acids. Germline V CDR1 and CDR2: SGHNT, YYREEE (reference sequence). V dropped 4 bases and J dropped 4 bases, with 15 bases sitting between them. The CDR3: CASSVDGRLYNEQFF. In DNA form, the CDR3 reads TGTGCCAGCAGCGTGGATGGACGCCTTTACAATGAGCAGTTCTTC. The variable domain in full, with the rest retrieved from reference TRBV5-4 and TRBJ2-1, is ETGVTQSPTHLIKTRGQQVTLRCSSQSGHNTVSWYQQALGQGPQFIFQYYREEENGRGNFPPRFSGLQFPNYSSELNVNALELDDSALYLCASSVDGRLYNEQFFGPGTRLTVL.

The chain recombines TRBV19 with TRBJ2-5; D is undetermined. The CDR3 is made up of 14 amino acids. Trimming removed 7 bases at V and 7 bases at J, with 19 bases between. Germline lookup yields CDR1 LNHDA and CDR2 SQIVND (reference sequence). The CDR3 reads CASTKSTLSGTQYF. For the CDR3, the DNA is TGTGCCAGTACCAAATCGACCCTGTCGGGGACCCAGTACTTC. Full variable domain (remainder filled in from reference TRBV19 and TRBJ2-5): DGGITQSPKYLFRKEGQNVTLSCEQNLNHDAMYWYRQDPGQGLRLIYYSQIVNDFQKGDIAEGYSVSREKKESFPLTVTSAQKNPTAFYLCASTKSTLSGTQYFGPGTRLLVL.